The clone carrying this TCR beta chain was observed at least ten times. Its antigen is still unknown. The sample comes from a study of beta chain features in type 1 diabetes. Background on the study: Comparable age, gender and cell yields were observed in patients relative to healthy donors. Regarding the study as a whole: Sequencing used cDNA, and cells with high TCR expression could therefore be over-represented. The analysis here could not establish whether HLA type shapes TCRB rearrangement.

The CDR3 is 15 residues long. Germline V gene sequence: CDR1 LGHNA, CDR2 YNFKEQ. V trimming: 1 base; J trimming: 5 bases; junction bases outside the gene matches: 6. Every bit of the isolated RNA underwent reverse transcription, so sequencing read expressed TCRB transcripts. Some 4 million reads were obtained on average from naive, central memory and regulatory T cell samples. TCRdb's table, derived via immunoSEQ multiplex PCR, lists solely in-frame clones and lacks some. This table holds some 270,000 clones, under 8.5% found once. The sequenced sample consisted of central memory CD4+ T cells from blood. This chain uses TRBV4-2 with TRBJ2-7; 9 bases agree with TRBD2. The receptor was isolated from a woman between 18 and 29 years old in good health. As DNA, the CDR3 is TGTGCCAGCAGCCAAGGCCCGCGGACTAGCGACGAGCAGTACTTC. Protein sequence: CASSQGPRTSDEQYF.